This passage covers 15 T cell receptor beta chains from one sample sequenced in a study of blood T cells in healthy people across ages. Next came a second PCR, run for about 6 to 11 cycles, which used a sample-barcoded 5' primer along with a J-beta primer mix. TCRdb passed the 5' RACE reads through MiXCR, listing each CDR3 protein once. The table lists 550,000 to 750,000 distinct CDR3 sequences, 21% of them singletons, with roughly 3.6% in the top ten. The sequenced sample consisted of blood. These receptors all stem from a man between 65 and 85 years old in good health.

The J gene is TRBJ2-7, the V gene TRBV6-5; maybe TRBD2 (6 bases). This CDR3 has 14 residues. Germline V gene lookup returns CDR1 MNHEY and CDR2 SVGAGI. V shed 0 bases and J shed 5 bases, with 11 bases lying between them. CDR3 residues: CASSYSAGPDEQYF. CDR3 DNA: TGTGCCAGCAGTTACTCGGCGGGACCCGACGAGCAGTACTTC.

This clonotype was picked up a small number of times. The rearrangement uses TRBV20-1 and TRBJ2-3, with D perhaps matching TRBD2 (5 bases). Per germline, CDR1 DFQATT and CDR2 SNEGSKA (reference sequence). This CDR3 has 13 amino acids. V shed 1 base and J shed 6 bases, with 11 bases lying between them. The CDR3 DNA reads TGCAGTGCTAGAGTAGAGGGCATCGATACGCAGTATTTT. This gives the protein CSARVEGIDTQYF.

This chain links TRBV2 with TRBJ2-1; TRBD1 aligns across 9 bases. V shed 7 bases and J 2 bases; nucleotides not matched to a gene: 6. Germline lookup yields CDR1 SNHLY and CDR2 FYNNEI. The length of the CDR3 is 15 residues. The CDR3 bases are TGTGCCAGCACCGCCGGGACAGGGCCCTACAATGAGCAGTTCTTC. It yields the protein CASTAGTGPYNEQFF.

This clonotype has more than one count but fewer than ten. V gene TRBV18 combines with J gene TRBJ2-7, with TRBD2 identical over 8 bases. The CDR3 consists of 14 residues. Trimming at V came to 4 bases and at J to 1 base, leaving 3 bases not matched to a gene. The germline V gene encodes CDR1 KGHSH and CDR2 LQKENI. In DNA, the CDR3 is TGTGCCAGCTCACGGACTAGCCCGTCCTACGAGCAGTACTTC. It encodes CASSRTSPSYEQYF.

The rearrangement uses TRBV2 and TRBJ2-3; D is possibly TRBD2 (6 bases). Trimming took off 1 base at V and 2 bases at J, with 13 bases between the two ends. CDR3 length: 16 residues. Germline V gene data show CDR1 as SNHLY and CDR2 as FYNNEI. DNA of the CDR3: TGTGCCAGCAGTGAAGGTCGGAGGGCCCACACAGATACGCAGTATTTT. This codes for CASSEGRRAHTDTQYF.

The chain couples TRBV29-1 to TRBJ2-5; maybe TRBD2 (5 bases). Germline V gene sequence: CDR1 SQVTM, CDR2 ANQGSEA. Between the trimmed V and J ends, which lost 7 bases and 4 bases, there was a span of 10 bases. The CDR3 length is 11 residues. The CDR3 sequence: CSALEGETQYF. In nucleotides, the CDR3 is TGCAGCGCTCTAGAGGGAGAGACCCAGTACTTC.

This clonotype was seen a few times. V usage is TRBV18 and J usage is TRBJ2-3; TRBD1 aligns across 11 bases. This CDR3 region has 15 residues. J was trimmed by 5 bases and V by 0 bases; bases with no gene match: 1. CDR1 and CDR2 (germline): KGHSH, LQKENI. CDR3 sequence (DNA): TGTGCCAGCTCACCACCGGACAGGGGGCAAGATACGCAGTATTTT. This codes for CASSPPDRGQDTQYF.

This clonotype appeared a few times. The chain uses TRBV5-4 and TRBJ2-1; D unresolved. The germline V and J ends were trimmed by 0 bases and 10 bases, with 17 bases remaining between them. Germline assignment: CDR1 SGHNT and CDR2 YYREEE (reference sequence). The CDR3 length is 15 residues. The CDR3 DNA sequence: TGTGCCAGCAGCTTGGTCCCCGACCCCGGATGGGAGCAGTTCTTC. Its translation: CASSLVPDPGWEQFF.

The genes are TRBV28 and TRBJ2-5, with 7 bases lining up with TRBD2. CDR3 length: 12 amino acids. With V trimmed by 4 bases and J by 11 bases, 7 bases remained unmatched. The germline V gene has CDR1 MDHEN and CDR2 SYDVKM. The CDR3 protein is CASSYAGAEQYF. The CDR3 DNA follows: TGTGCCAGCAGTTATGCGGGAGCGGAGCAGTACTTC.

This clonotype was observed once. V is TRBV10-2 and J is TRBJ2-5, with 11 bases aligning to TRBD2. The last part of the DNA fits TRBJ2-7 better; the J call may be wrong. Germline V CDR1 and CDR2: WSHSY, SAAADI. The CDR3 covers 15 residues. In DNA form, the CDR3 reads TGCGCCAGCAGTGAGGAGGGACTAGCGGCCTACGAGCAGTACTTC. Amino acid sequence: CASSEEGLAAYEQYF.

This clonotype turned up a few times. In DNA form, the CDR3 reads TGTGCTAGTGGTTTACAGGGAACCGGGGAGCTGTTTTTT. Translating it yields CASGLQGTGELFF. This sequence joins TRBV12-5 and TRBJ2-2, with a tentative D call TRBD1 (6 bases). The CDR3 is 13 residues long. V lost 3 bases to trimming and J lost 5 bases, with 7 bases between them. Germline V gene lookup returns CDR1 LGHNT and CDR2 FRNRAP.

The CDR3 DNA is TGTGCCAGCAGTCTCCGGACAGGGGGAAACACCGGGGAGCTGTTTTTT. Protein sequence: CASSLRTGGNTGELFF. V is TRBV12-3 or TRBV12-4 and J is TRBJ2-2; 10 bases fit TRBD1. The CDR3 has 16 residues. With 5 bases clipped from V and 2 bases from J, the junction kept 5 bases outside the gene matches.

Ten or more counts support this clonotype. The chain has TRBV20-1 and TRBJ2-3, with 8 bases that match TRBD2. In germline, CDR1 is DFQATT, CDR2 SNEGSKA (reference sequence). With V trimmed by 3 bases and J by 2 bases, 1 base remained unmatched. The length of the CDR3 is 13 residues. DNA for the CDR3: TGCAGTGCTAGTAGCGGGACCACAGATACGCAGTATTTT. Translating it yields CSASSGTTDTQYF.

V usage is TRBV6-6 and J usage is TRBJ1-5, with D possibly TRBD1 on 5 matching bases. Germline-derived CDR1 and CDR2 are MNHNY and SVGAGI (reference sequence). The V end lost 8 bases, the J end lost 3 bases, and 17 bases lay between the germline ends. The CDR3 is 15 residues long. The CDR3 is CASFYRQGLNQPQHF. The DNA of the CDR3 is TGTGCCAGCTTTTACCGCCAGGGCCTCAATCAGCCCCAGCATTTT.

This clonotype was counted only a few times. The CDR3 is CSASLGRATEAFF. CDR3 coding DNA: TGCAGTGCTAGTCTGGGGCGCGCCACTGAAGCTTTCTTT. The chain joins TRBV20-1 to TRBJ1-1, with a tentative D call TRBD1 (5 bases). CDR3 size: 13 residues. V lost 3 bases and J 4 bases, leaving 12 bases between the germline ends. Germline CDR1 reads DFQATT; CDR2 reads SNEGSKA (reference sequence).